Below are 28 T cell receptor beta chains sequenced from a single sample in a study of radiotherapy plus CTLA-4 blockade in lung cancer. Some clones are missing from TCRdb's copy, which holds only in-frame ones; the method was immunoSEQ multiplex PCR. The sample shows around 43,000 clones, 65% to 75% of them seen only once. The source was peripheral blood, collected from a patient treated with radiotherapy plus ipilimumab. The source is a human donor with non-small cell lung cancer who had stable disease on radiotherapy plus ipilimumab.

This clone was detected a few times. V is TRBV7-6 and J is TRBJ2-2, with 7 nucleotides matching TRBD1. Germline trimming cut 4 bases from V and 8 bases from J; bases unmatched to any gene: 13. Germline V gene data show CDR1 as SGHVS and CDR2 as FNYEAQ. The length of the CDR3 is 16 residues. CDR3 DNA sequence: TGTGCCAGCAGCTCCCCCCTTTATAGGACAGGAGGGGAGCTGTTTTTT. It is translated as CASSSPLYRTGGELFF.

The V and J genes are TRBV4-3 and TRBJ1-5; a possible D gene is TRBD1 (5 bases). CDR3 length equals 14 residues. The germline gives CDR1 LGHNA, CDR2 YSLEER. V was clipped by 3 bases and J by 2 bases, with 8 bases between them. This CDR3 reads CASSHRVGNQPQHF. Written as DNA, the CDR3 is TGCGCCAGCAGCCACAGGGTGGGCAATCAGCCCCAGCATTTT.

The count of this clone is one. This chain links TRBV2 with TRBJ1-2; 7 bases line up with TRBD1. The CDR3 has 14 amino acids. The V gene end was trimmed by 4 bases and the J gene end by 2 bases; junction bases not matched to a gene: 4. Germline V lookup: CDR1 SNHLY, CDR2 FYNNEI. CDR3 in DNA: TGTGCCAGCAGTGCGGACAGGATGAACTATGGCTACACCTTC. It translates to CASSADRMNYGYTF. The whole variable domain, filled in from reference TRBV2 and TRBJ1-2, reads EPEVTQTPSHQVTQMGQEVILRCVPISNHLYFYWYRQILGQKVEFLVSFYNNEISEKSEIFDDQFSVERPDGSNFTLKIRSTKLEDSAMYFCASSADRMNYGYTFGSGTRLTVV.

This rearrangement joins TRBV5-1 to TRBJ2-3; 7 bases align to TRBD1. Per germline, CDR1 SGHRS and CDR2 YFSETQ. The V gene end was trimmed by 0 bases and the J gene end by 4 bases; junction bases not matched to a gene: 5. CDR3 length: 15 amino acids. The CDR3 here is CASSLGQGQPDTQYF. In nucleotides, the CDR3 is TGCGCCAGCAGCTTGGGACAGGGCCAACCAGATACGCAGTATTTT.

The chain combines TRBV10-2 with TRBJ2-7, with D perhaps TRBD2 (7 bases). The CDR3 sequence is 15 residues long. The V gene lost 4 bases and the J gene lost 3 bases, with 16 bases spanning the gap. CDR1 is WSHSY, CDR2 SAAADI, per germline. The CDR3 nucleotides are TGCGCCAGCAGTGTGCGGGGGCGGACCATCTACGAGCAGTACTTC. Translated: CASSVRGRTIYEQYF.

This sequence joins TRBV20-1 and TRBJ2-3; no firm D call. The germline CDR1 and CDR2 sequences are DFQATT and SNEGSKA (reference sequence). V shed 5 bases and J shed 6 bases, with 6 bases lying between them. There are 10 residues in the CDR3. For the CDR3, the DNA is TGCAGTGCTCCGGTGGATACGCAGTATTTT. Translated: CSAPVDTQYF.

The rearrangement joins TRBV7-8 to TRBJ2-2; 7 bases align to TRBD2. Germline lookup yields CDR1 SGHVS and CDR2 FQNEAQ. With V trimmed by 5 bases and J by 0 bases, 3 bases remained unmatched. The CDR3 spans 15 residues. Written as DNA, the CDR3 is TGTGCCAGCAGCCTTAGCGGGCCGAACACCGGGGAGCTGTTTTTT. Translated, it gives CASSLSGPNTGELFF. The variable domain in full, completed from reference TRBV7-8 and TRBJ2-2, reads GAGVSQSPRYKVAKRGQDVALRCDPISGHVSLFWYQQALGQGPEFLTYFQNEAQLDKSGLPSDRFFAERPEGSVSTLKIQRTQQEDSAVYLCASSLSGPNTGELFFGEGSRLTVL.

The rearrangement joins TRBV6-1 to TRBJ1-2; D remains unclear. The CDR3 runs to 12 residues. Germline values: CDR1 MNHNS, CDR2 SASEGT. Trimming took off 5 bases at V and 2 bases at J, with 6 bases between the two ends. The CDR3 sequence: CASSLDNYGYTF. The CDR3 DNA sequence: TGTGCCAGCAGTCTAGACAACTATGGCTACACCTTC.

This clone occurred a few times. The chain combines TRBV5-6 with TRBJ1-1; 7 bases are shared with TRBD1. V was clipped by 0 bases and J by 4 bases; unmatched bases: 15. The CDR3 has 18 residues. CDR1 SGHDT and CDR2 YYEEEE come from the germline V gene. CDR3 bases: TGTGCCAGCAGCTTGGGCCCCCTATGGGCAGGGGGTTTCACTGAAGCTTTCTTT. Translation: CASSLGPLWAGGFTEAFF.

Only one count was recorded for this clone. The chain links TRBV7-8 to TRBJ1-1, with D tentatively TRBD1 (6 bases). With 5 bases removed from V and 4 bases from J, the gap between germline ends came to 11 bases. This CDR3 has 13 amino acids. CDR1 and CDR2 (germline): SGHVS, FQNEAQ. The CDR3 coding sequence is TGTGCCAGCAGCCCTGGACAGTTCACTGAAGCTTTCTTT. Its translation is CASSPGQFTEAFF.

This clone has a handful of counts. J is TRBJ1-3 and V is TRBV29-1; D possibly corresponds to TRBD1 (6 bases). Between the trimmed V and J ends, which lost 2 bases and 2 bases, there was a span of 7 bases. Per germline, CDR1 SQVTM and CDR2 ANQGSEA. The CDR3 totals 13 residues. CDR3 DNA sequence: TGCAGCGTTGAAAGGGGGACTGGAAACACCATATATTTT. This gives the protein CSVERGTGNTIYF. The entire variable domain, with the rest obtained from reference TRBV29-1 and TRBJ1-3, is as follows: SAVISQKPSRDICQRGTSLTIQCQVDSQVTMMFWYRQQPGQSLTLIATANQGSEATYESGFVIDKFPISRPNLTFSTLTVSNMSPEDSSIYLCSVERGTGNTIYFGEGSWLTVV.

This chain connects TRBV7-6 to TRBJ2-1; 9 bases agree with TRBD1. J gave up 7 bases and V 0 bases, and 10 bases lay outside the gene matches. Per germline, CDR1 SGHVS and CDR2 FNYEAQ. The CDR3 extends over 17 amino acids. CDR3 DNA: TGTGCCAGCAGCTTAGCCCGAGGACAGGGGAGGCTGAATGAGCAGTTCTTC. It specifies CASSLARGQGRLNEQFF.

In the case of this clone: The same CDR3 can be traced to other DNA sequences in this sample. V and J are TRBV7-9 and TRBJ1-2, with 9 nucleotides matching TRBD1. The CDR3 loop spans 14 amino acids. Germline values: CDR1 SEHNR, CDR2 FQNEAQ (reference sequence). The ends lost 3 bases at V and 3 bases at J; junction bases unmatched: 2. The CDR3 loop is CASSFGQGYYGYTF. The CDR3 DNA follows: TGTGCCAGCAGCTTCGGACAGGGGTACTATGGCTACACCTTC.

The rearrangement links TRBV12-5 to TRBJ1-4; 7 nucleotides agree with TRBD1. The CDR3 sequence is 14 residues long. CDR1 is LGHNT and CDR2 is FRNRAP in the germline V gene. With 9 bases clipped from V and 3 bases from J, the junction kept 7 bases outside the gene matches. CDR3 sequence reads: CASGRGTANEKLFF. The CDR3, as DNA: TGTGCTAGCGGACGGGGGACAGCTAATGAAAAACTGTTTTTT.

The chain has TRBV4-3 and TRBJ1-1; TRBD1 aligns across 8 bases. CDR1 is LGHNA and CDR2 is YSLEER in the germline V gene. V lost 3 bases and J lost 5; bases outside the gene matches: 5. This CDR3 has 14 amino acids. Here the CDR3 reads CASSQATGGTEAFF. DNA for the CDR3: TGCGCCAGCAGCCAGGCTACAGGGGGTACTGAAGCTTTCTTT.

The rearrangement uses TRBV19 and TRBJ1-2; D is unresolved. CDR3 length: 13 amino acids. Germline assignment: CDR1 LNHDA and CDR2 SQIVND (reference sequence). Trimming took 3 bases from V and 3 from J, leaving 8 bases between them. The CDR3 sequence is CASSISSDYGYTF. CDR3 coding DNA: TGTGCCAGTAGTATTAGTTCGGACTATGGCTACACCTTC.

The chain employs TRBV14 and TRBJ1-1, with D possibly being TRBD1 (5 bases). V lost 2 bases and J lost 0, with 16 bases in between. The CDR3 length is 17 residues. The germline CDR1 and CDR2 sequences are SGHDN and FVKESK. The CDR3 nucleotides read TGTGCCAGCAGCCAATCGGGCCGGGGACTCATGAACACTGAAGCTTTCTTT. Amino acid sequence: CASSQSGRGLMNTEAFF.

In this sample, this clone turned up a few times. The CDR3 region is CASSPLGPWTGELFF. The DNA of the CDR3 is TGTGCCAGCAGCCCCTTGGGCCCATGGACCGGGGAGCTGTTTTTT. The chain uses TRBV5-6 and TRBJ2-2; D is ambiguous. Germline V lookup: CDR1 SGHDT, CDR2 YYEEEE. The CDR3 consists of 15 residues. Trimming removed 4 bases at V and 5 bases at J, with 15 bases between.

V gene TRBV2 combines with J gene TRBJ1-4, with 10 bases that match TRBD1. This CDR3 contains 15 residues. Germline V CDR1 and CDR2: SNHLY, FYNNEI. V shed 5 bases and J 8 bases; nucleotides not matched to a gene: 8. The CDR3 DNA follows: TGTGCCAGCAGTCCCGGGACAGGGGTAGGCGAAAAACTGTTTTTT. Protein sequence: CASSPGTGVGEKLFF.

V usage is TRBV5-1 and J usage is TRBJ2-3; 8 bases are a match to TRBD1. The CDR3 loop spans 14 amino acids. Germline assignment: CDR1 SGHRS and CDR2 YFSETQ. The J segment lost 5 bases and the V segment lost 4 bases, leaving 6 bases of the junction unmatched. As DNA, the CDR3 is TGCGCCAGCAGCCCCAGGGGGCGTAGAGATACGCAGTATTTT. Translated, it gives CASSPRGRRDTQYF. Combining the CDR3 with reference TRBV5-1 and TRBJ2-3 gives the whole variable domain KAGVTQTPRYLIKTRGQQVTLSCSPISGHRSVSWYQQTPGQGLQFLFEYFSETQRNKGNFPGRFSGRQFSNSRSEMNVSTLELGDSALYLCASSPRGRRDTQYFGPGTRLTVL.

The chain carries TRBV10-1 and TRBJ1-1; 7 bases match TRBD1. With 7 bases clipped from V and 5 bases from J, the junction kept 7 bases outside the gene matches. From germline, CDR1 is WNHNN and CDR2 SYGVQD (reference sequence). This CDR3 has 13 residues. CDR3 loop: CASKQGLETEAFF. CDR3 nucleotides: TGCGCCAGCAAACAGGGGCTTGAGACTGAAGCTTTCTTT.

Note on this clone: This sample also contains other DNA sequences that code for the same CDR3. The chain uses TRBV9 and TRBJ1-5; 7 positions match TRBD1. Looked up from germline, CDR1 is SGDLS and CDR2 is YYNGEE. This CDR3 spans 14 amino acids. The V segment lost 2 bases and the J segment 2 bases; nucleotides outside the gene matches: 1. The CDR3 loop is CASSVGQGNQPQHF. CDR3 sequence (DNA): TGTGCCAGCAGCGTCGGACAGGGCAATCAGCCCCAGCATTTT.

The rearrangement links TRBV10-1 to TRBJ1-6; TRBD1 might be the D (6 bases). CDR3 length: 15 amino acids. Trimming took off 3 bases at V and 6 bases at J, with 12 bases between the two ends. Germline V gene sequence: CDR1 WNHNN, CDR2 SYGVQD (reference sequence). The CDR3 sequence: CASSEPGVVNSPLHF. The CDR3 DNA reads TGCGCCAGCAGTGAACCAGGGGTGGTTAATTCACCCCTCCACTTT.

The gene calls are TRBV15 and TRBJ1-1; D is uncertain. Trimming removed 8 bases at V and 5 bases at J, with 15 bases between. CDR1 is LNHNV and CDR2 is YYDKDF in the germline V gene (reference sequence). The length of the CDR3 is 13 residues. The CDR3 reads CATASEEWTEAFF. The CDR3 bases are TGTGCCACCGCGAGCGAAGAGTGGACTGAAGCTTTCTTT.

The CDR3 bases are TGTGCCAGCAGTTCATGGGCAGGTGGGGGGGCTAGCGATGAGCAGTTCTTC. It translates to CASSSWAGGGASDEQFF. This sequence joins TRBV28 and TRBJ2-1; D perhaps matches TRBD2 (7 bases). The CDR3 consists of 17 residues. CDR1 MDHEN and CDR2 SYDVKM come from the germline V gene. The V gene lost 4 bases and the J gene lost 8 bases, with 24 bases spanning the gap.

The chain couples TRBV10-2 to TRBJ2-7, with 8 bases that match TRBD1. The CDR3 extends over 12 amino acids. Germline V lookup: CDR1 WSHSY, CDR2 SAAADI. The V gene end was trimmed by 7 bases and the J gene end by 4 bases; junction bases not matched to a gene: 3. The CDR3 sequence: CASTRTGYEQYF. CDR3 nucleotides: TGCGCCAGCACTAGGACAGGGTACGAGCAGTACTTC.

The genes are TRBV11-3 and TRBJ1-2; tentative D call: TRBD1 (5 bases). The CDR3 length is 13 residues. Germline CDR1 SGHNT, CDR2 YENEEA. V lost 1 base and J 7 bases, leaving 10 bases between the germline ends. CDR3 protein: CASSLGQGGGYTF. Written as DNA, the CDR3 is TGTGCCAGCAGCTTAGGGCAGGGAGGTGGCTACACCTTC.

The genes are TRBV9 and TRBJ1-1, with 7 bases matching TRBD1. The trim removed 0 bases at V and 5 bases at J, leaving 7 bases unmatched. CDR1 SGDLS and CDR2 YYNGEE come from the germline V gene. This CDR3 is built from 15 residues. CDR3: CASSVDQGGITEAFF. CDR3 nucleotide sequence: TGTGCCAGCAGCGTAGACCAGGGGGGCATAACTGAAGCTTTCTTT.